The clone carrying this TCR beta chain was detected a few times. TCRdb used MiXCR to reprocess the RT-PCR reads, holding one entry per CDR3 protein. The sample has approximately 200,000 distinct CDR3 sequences; around 40% are singletons. This record belongs to a study of patients and donors after allogeneic stem cell transplantation. Per germline, CDR1 SGHAT and CDR2 FQNNGV. V lost 5 bases and J lost 5; bases outside the gene matches: 12. The CDR3 extends over 16 amino acids. Sequencing was performed on blood, either unsorted or a sorted T cell fraction (not recorded which). This rearrangement joins TRBV11-2 to TRBJ2-5, with TRBD2 matching 9 bases. This clonotype was sampled from a human donor who was either an allogeneic HSCT recipient or a stem cell or donor lymphocyte infusion donor (not recorded which). It is not recorded whose cells these are; they may come from a transplant donor. The CDR3 nucleotides read TGTGCCAGCAGCAATATGGGCGGGGGGGCCAGTGAGACCCAGTACTTC. Its translation is CASSNMGGGASETQYF.